Each of the 16 T cell receptor beta chains below was sequenced from the same sample in a study of blood T cell repertoires in COVID-19. The table came from immunoSEQ multiplex PCR; TCRdb's copy has only in-frame clones and leaves some out. Of 55,000 to 95,000 clones listed, roughly 76% are singletons. Sequences were obtained from peripheral blood. Every receptor here comes from a woman aged 70-85 years with acute or convalescent COVID-19.

This rearrangement joins TRBV11-3 to TRBJ2-7, with D perhaps TRBD1 (6 bases). CDR3 length: 18 residues. The germline V gene encodes CDR1 SGHNT and CDR2 YENEEA. Trimming stripped 4 bases from V and 0 bases from J, with 22 bases between. CDR3 sequence: CASSSDDRFRRSSYEQYF. The CDR3 nucleotides are TGTGCCAGCAGCTCCGATGACAGGTTCAGAAGGAGCTCCTACGAGCAGTACTTC.

The rearrangement links TRBV6-5 to TRBJ2-7, with TRBD1 matching over 10 bases. Losses at the gene ends were 6 bases for V and 4 bases for J; bases not matched to a gene: 9. In germline, CDR1 is MNHEY, CDR2 SVGAGI. The CDR3 loop spans 15 amino acids. CDR3 residues: CASRKGGDRGYEQYF. CDR3 DNA sequence: TGTGCCAGCAGGAAGGGTGGGGACAGGGGTTACGAGCAGTACTTC.

The rearrangement links TRBV5-1 to TRBJ2-7; the D gene is possibly TRBD2 (6 bases). The germline CDR1 and CDR2 sequences are SGHRS and YFSETQ. The germline V and J ends were trimmed by 1 base and 3 bases, with 14 bases remaining between them. This CDR3 spans 15 amino acids. The CDR3 loop reads CASSLYPTGVYEQYF. The CDR3 DNA reads TGCGCCAGCAGCTTGTACCCGACGGGGGTCTACGAGCAGTACTTC.

V is TRBV18 and J is TRBJ1-3; D gene ambiguous. The CDR3 extends over 15 amino acids. V lost 3 bases and J lost 3, with 12 bases in between. CDR1 KGHSH and CDR2 LQKENI come from the germline V gene. CDR3 in DNA: TGTGCCAGCTCACCGGACTCCCGAGGTGGAAACACCATATATTTT. It codes for CASSPDSRGGNTIYF.

The chain has TRBV19 and TRBJ2-1, with a possible D match to TRBD2 (6 bases). This CDR3 is built from 17 residues. Trimming removed 6 bases at V and 5 bases at J, with 23 bases between. Germline V gene sequence: CDR1 LNHDA, CDR2 SQIVND (reference sequence). CDR3 amino acids: CASRPAGGAGVNNEQFF. The CDR3, as DNA: TGTGCCAGTAGACCCGCTGGCGGGGCGGGCGTCAACAATGAGCAGTTCTTC.

This clone occurred a few times. J is TRBJ1-1 and V is TRBV14; 9 bases line up with TRBD1. Trimming cost V 4 bases and J 4 bases; bases outside gene matches: 7. Germline lookup yields CDR1 SGHDN and CDR2 FVKESK. The CDR3 covers 15 residues. CDR3 region: CASSRYRGRGTEAFF. Here the CDR3 DNA reads TGTGCCAGCAGCCGCTACAGGGGGCGGGGCACTGAAGCTTTCTTT.

This chain connects TRBV14 to TRBJ1-1; the D is unclear. The V gene lost 4 bases and the J gene lost 1 base, with 7 bases spanning the gap. The CDR3 extends over 13 amino acids. Germline loops: CDR1 SGHDN, CDR2 FVKESK. CDR3 residues: CASSLSGNTEAFF. In nucleotides, the CDR3 is TGTGCCAGCAGCCTTAGTGGGAACACTGAAGCTTTCTTT.

The V gene is TRBV6-5, the J gene TRBJ1-2, with 7 bases identical to TRBD1. CDR3 length equals 15 residues. Looked up from germline, CDR1 is MNHEY and CDR2 is SVGAGI. V shed 5 bases and J 5 bases; nucleotides not matched to a gene: 11. Here the CDR3 reads CASSPLQGLGYGYTF. CDR3 DNA sequence: TGTGCCAGCAGTCCACTACAGGGGCTTGGGTATGGCTACACCTTC.

V usage is TRBV6-1 and J usage is TRBJ2-1, with D possibly TRBD2 on 6 matching bases. The CDR3 totals 20 residues. Germline-derived CDR1 and CDR2 are MNHNS and SASEGT. V gave up 4 bases and J gave up 0 bases, with 25 bases separating them. The CDR3 coding sequence is TGTGCCAGCAGTGCTTCGGCGGCCGGAGGGGCCTGGAGCTCCTACAATGAGCAGTTCTTC. Translated, it gives CASSASAAGGAWSSYNEQFF.

The rearrangement uses TRBV28 and TRBJ2-1, with TRBD2 identical over 7 bases. There are 18 residues in the CDR3. The trim removed 5 bases at V and 1 base at J, leaving 14 bases unmatched. Germline V CDR1 and CDR2: MDHEN, SYDVKM. CDR3 protein: CASSGRGGRGQSYNEQFF. CDR3 in DNA: TGTGCCAGCAGTGGGAGAGGCGGGAGAGGACAATCCTACAATGAGCAGTTCTTC.

This rearrangement joins TRBV10-2 to TRBJ2-2; maybe TRBD2 (7 bases). Trimming left V 7 bases short and J 7 bases short, with 19 bases between. The germline V gene has CDR1 WSHSY and CDR2 SAAADI. The CDR3 loop spans 15 amino acids. CDR3 nucleotides: TGCGCCAGCACGGAACTGGCGGGGGCCTACGGGGAGCTGTTTTTT. Its protein is CASTELAGAYGELFF.

This clone appeared a single time. The chain employs TRBV29-1 and TRBJ2-7; TRBD1 matches 10 bases. The germline CDR1 and CDR2 sequences are SQVTM and ANQGSEA. This CDR3 region has 13 residues. J gave up 2 bases and V 7 bases, and 5 bases lay outside the gene matches. CDR3 loop: CSGRDRGTYEQYF. The CDR3 DNA reads as TGCAGCGGCCGGGACAGGGGCACCTACGAGCAGTACTTC.

The DNA for the CDR3 is TGTGCCAGTAGTATGGTAGCGGGGCCTCCCTACGAGCAGTACTTC. Protein sequence: CASSMVAGPPYEQYF. This chain uses TRBV19 with TRBJ2-7, with 8 bases that match TRBD2. Germline lookup yields CDR1 LNHDA and CDR2 SQIVND (reference sequence). V shed 3 bases, J shed 2 bases, and the junction held 6 bases outside the gene matches. The CDR3 length is 15 residues.

This clone was seen just once. This sequence joins TRBV6-5 and TRBJ1-2, with D maybe TRBD1 (5 bases). Germline loops: CDR1 MNHEY, CDR2 SVGAGI. V was cut by 7 bases and J by 4 bases, with 16 bases left in between. The length of the CDR3 is 14 residues. The CDR3 nucleotides read TGTGCCAGCAAACAGTCAGGGATTAGCTATGGCTACACCTTC. Translated: CASKQSGISYGYTF.

The chain couples TRBV2 to TRBJ2-7; tentative D call: TRBD1 (6 bases). This CDR3 has 12 amino acids. The ends were cut back, 5 bases at V and 7 bases at J, with 12 bases in the middle. Germline loops: CDR1 SNHLY, CDR2 FYNNEI. Written as DNA, the CDR3 is TGTGCCAGCAGTACAGGGTCCTCAGAGCAGTACTTC. Amino acids: CASSTGSSEQYF.

This clone was counted a few times. V and J are TRBV19 and TRBJ2-7; tentatively, D is TRBD2 (6 bases). This CDR3 is built from 16 residues. Germline V CDR1 and CDR2: LNHDA, SQIVND (reference sequence). V lost 6 bases and J lost 5, with 23 bases in between. CDR3 coding DNA: TGTGCCAGTAGCGCAACCTCGGGAGCCCGAACCAACGAGCAGTACTTC. Translating gives CASSATSGARTNEQYF.